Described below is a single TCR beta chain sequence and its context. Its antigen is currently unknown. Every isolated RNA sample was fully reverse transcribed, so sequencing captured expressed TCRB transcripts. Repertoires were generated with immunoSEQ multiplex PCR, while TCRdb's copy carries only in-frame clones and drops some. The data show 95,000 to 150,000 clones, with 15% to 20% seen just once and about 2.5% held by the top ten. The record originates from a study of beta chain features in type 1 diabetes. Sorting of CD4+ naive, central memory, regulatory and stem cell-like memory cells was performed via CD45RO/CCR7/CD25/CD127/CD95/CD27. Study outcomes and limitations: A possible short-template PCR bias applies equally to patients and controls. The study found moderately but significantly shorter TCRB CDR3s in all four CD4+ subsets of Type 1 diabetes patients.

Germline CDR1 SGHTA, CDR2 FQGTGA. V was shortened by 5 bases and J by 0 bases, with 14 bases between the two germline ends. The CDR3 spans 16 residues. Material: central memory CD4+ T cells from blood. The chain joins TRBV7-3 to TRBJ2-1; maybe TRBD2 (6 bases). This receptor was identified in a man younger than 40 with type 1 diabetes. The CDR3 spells CASSAPGLSSYNEQFF. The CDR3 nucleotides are TGTGCCAGCAGCGCACCGGGACTGTCCTCCTACAATGAGCAGTTCTTC.